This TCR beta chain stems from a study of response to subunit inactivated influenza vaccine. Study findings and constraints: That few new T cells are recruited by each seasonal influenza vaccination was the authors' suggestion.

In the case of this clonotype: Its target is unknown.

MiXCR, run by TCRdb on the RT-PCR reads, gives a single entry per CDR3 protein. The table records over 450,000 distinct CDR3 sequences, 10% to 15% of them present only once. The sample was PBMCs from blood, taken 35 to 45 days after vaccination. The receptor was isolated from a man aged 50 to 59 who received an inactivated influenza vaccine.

This CDR3 reads CATTRTGNTEAFF. The CDR3 nucleotides read TGTGCCACCACCCGGACAGGGAACACTGAAGCTTTCTTT. This chain connects TRBV3-1 to TRBJ1-1, with 7 bases matching TRBD1. This CDR3 contains 13 residues. Germline-derived CDR1 and CDR2 are LGHDT and YNNKEL (reference sequence). V shed 10 bases and J 1 base; nucleotides not matched to a gene: 6.